The clone carrying this TCR beta chain was detected many times. Per the authors' pipeline: Clinicopathological groups differed in CDR3, with these differences serving to build a distant-metastasis classifier for papillary thyroid cancer. TCRdb reprocessed the PCR reads using MiXCR. The V and J calls, along with clone size, are taken from TCRdb and not from the paper's own processing. The sample shows about 90,000 clones, 8% to 9.5% of them seen only once. This entry belongs to a study of metastatic and nonmetastatic thyroid tumors. Study details: Peripheral blood and tumor or nodule samples from malignant and benign thyroid patients were compared.

None of the patients had undergone any treatment ahead of thyroid surgery. With 9 bases clipped from V and 4 bases from J, the junction kept 6 bases outside the gene matches. The CDR3 is 13 residues long. From germline, CDR1 is SNHLY and CDR2 FYNNEI. The specimen sequenced was blood. This TCR derives from a female donor with papillary thyroid cancer or a benign thyroid nodule (not recorded which). Some clones in this sample may be carry-over from other donors' samples. The rearrangement links TRBV2 to TRBJ1-2, with 9 bases identical to TRBD1. CDR3 DNA: TGTGCCAGTGGGGGACAGGGCTCCTATGGCTACACCTTC. It encodes CASGGQGSYGYTF.